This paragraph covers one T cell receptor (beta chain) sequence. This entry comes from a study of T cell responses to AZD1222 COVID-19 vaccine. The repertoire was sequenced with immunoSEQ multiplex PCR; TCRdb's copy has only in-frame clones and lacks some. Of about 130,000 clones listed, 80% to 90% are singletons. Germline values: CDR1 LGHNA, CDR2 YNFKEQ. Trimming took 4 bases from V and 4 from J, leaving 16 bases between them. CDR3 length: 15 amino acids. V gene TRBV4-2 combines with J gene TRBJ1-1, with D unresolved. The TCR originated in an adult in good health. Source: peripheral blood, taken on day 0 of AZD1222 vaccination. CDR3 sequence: CASSLVGDRGTEAFF. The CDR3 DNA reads TGTGCCAGCAGCCTAGTTGGGGATCGGGGCACTGAAGCTTTCTTT.